This entry concerns a single T cell receptor (beta chain). Its antigen is still unknown. The record originates from a study of shared clonotypes between healthy human individuals. Study-level results: Clonotype sharing across donors was expected to vary with sequencing depth.

The assay was immunoSEQ multiplex PCR, and TCRdb's table has in-frame clones only and misses some. The table includes around 2,000,000 clones, roughly 94% detected once. It was CD45RO-negative cells, positively selected for CCR7, that made up naive CD8 cells, with terminally differentiated effector memory CD45RA+ cells excluded. This TCR derives from a man aged 18 to 30 in good health. The sample consisted of naive CD8+ T cells sorted from blood.

This CDR3 is CASSLFGTGDNQPQHF. In DNA, the CDR3 is TGCGCCAGCAGCCTATTCGGGACAGGCGATAATCAGCCCCAGCATTTT. The chain uses TRBV4-1 and TRBJ1-5, with 8 bases fitting TRBD1. The length of the CDR3 is 16 residues. Germline V CDR1 and CDR2: MGHRA, YSYEKL. The V and J ends lost 4 bases and 4 bases, in that order; junction bases with no gene match: 9.